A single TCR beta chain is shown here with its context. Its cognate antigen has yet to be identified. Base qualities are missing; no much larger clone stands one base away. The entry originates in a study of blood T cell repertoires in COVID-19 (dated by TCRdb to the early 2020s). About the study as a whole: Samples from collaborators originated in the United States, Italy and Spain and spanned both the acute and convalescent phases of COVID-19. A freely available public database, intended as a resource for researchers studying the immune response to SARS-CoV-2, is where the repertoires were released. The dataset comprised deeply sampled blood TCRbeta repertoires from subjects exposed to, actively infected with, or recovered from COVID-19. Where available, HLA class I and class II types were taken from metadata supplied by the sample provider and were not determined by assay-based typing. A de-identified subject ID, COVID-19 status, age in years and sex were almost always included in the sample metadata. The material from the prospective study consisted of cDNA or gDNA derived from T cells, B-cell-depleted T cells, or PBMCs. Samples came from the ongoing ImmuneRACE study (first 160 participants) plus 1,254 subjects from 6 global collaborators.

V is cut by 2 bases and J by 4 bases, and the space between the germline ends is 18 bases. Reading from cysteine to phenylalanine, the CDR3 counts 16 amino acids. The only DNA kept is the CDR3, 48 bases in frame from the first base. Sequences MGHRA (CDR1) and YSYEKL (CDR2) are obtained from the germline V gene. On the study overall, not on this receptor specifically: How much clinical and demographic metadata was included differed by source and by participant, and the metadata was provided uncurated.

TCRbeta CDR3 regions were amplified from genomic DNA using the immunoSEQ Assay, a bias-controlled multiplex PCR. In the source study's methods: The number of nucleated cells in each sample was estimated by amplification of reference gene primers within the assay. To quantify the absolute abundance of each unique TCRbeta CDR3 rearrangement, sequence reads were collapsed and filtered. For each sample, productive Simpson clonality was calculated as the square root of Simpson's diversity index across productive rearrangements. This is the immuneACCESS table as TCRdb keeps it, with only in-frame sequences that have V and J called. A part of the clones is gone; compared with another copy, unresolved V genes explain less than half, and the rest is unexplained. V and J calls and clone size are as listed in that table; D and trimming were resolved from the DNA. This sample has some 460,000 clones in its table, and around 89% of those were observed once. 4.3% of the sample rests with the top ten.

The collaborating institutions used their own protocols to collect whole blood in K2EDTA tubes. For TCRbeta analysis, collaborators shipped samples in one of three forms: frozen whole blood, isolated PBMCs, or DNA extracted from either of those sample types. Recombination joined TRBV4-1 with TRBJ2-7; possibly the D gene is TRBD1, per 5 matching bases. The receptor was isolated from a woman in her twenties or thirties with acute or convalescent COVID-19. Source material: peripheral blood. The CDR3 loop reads CASSQFLGQSNYEQYF. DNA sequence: TGCGCCAGCAGCCAATTTCTAGGACAATCCAATTACGAGCAGTACTTC.